What follows describes a single T cell receptor beta chain. Its antigen is unknown. The CDR3 runs 15 residues. Germline loops: CDR1 SGHTS, CDR2 YDEGEE. Deletions cut 4 bases from V and 0 bases from J, with 10 bases between. The sample belongs to a study of cytomegalovirus exposure and HLA in healthy donors. Study-wide findings and caveats: Cytomegalovirus-associated TCR beta chains were listed, numbering 150 to 200. In a later analysis, TCR beta V- and J-gene trimming was associated with a missense DCLRE1C variant. Some V segments (TRBV6-2 and TRBV6-3 among them) were excluded as indistinguishable.

Amplification used 60 Vbeta primers and 13 Jbeta primers. TCRdb's copy holds only in-frame clones and misses some; the assay was immunoSEQ multiplex PCR. The sample holds over 95,000 clones, about 83% seen once. The TCR comes from a female donor in good health and CMV-seronegative. Input material: PBMCs. This rearrangement joins TRBV5-8 to TRBJ2-2; D possibly corresponds to TRBD1 (5 bases). The CDR3 is CASSTGHPNTGELFF. The DNA of the CDR3 is TGTGCCAGCAGCACAGGACACCCGAACACCGGGGAGCTGTTTTTT.